These 19 T cell receptor beta chains were all obtained from the same sample, sequenced in a study of T-cell memory formation after mild COVID-19. Via MiXCR, TCRdb re-called the 5' RACE reads, giving one row per CDR3 protein. This table holds 200,000 or so distinct CDR3 sequences, 15% to 20% found once. Sequenced material: PBMCs or a T cell subset sorted from them (not recorded which). The receptor source for this set is an adult woman who had mild COVID-19 (a few samples of this study predate the infection). Cell type and time point are not known.

This clonotype was seen more than once but under ten times. The chain carries TRBV5-1 and TRBJ2-6; 7 nucleotides match TRBD1. CDR1 and CDR2 from the germline V gene are SGHRS and YFSETQ. Unmatched junction bases numbered 9, after V lost 4 bases and J lost 2 bases. The CDR3 covers 17 residues. CDR3: CASSGGQRRPGANVLTF. In nucleotides, the CDR3 is TGCGCCAGCAGCGGGGGACAGCGTCGCCCTGGGGCCAACGTCCTGACTTTC.

The CDR3: CASSPRQSTEAFF. The CDR3 nucleotides are TGTGCCAGCAGTCCTAGACAGAGCACTGAAGCTTTCTTT. The J gene is TRBJ1-1, the V gene TRBV12-3 or TRBV12-4; tentatively, D is TRBD1 (5 bases). Deletions cut 5 bases from V and 4 bases from J, with 11 bases between. This CDR3 is built from 13 residues.

This clonotype was detected a few times. The chain uses TRBV12-3 or TRBV12-4 and TRBJ2-7; TRBD1 agrees at 10 bases. The J segment lost 5 bases and the V segment lost 3 bases, leaving 10 bases of the junction unmatched. This CDR3 comprises 16 residues. CDR3 region: CASSFLAGTGVHEQYF. For the CDR3, the DNA is TGTGCCAGCAGTTTTTTGGCCGGGACAGGGGTCCACGAGCAGTACTTC.

The chain carries TRBV5-6 and TRBJ1-1; D unresolved. Germline CDR1 reads SGHDT; CDR2 reads YYEEEE. The V gene lost 5 bases and the J gene lost 4 bases, with 18 bases spanning the gap. The CDR3 spans 15 residues. The CDR3, as DNA: TGTGCCAGCAGGCATTACGGACCCGGGTCCACTGAAGCTTTCTTT. It is translated as CASRHYGPGSTEAFF.

The chain recombines TRBV18 with TRBJ2-1; D may be TRBD1 (7 bases). Deletions cut 3 bases from V and 0 bases from J, with 21 bases between. The germline V gene encodes CDR1 KGHSH and CDR2 LQKENI. The CDR3 spans 19 residues. The CDR3 sequence: CASSPGRGVFASSYNEQFF. CDR3 nucleotides: TGTGCCAGCTCACCGGGCAGGGGGGTTTTTGCCAGCTCCTACAATGAGCAGTTCTTC.

The chain joins TRBV7-9 to TRBJ2-1, with TRBD2 matching 7 bases. CDR3 length: 12 residues. Germline V gene data show CDR1 as SEHNR and CDR2 as FQNEAQ (reference sequence). V lost 5 bases, J lost 8 bases, and 3 bases stayed unmatched. CDR3 sequence reads: CASSRGEYEQFF. In DNA, the CDR3 is TGTGCCAGCAGCCGGGGGGAATATGAGCAGTTCTTC.

At least ten counts were recorded for this clonotype. V gene TRBV5-1 combines with J gene TRBJ2-1, with a tentative D call TRBD2 (6 bases). Germline CDR1 is SGHRS and CDR2 is YFSETQ. This CDR3 region has 15 residues. Trimming pared 0 bases from V and 6 bases from J, leaving 13 bases between. As DNA, the CDR3 is TGCGCCAGCAGCTTGGATCCGGGGGACCCCAATGAGCAGTTCTTC. It is translated as CASSLDPGDPNEQFF.

This clonotype was picked up many times. The genes are TRBV12-3 or TRBV12-4 and TRBJ2-7, with 11 bases matching TRBD2. The CDR3 has 19 residues. Germline trimming cut 5 bases from V and 2 bases from J; bases unmatched to any gene: 17. The CDR3 DNA sequence: TGTGCCAGCAGTCGCCGGCCTGTCCCACTAGCGGGAGCGCCCTACGAGCAGTACTTC. This sequence encodes CASSRRPVPLAGAPYEQYF.

The chain carries TRBV15 and TRBJ2-2; D unclear. V was pared by 0 bases and J by 3 bases, with 11 bases between. Germline CDR1 reads LNHNV; CDR2 reads YYDKDF (reference sequence). The CDR3 is 16 residues long. The CDR3 is CATSRDGITYTGELFF. In nucleotides, the CDR3 is TGTGCCACCAGCAGAGATGGAATAACCTACACCGGGGAGCTGTTTTTT.

The J gene is TRBJ2-7, the V gene TRBV6-2 or TRBV6-3, with D hard to call. Deletions cut 0 bases from V and 1 base from J, with 7 bases between. The CDR3 is made up of 14 amino acids. In germline, CDR1 is MNHEY, CDR2 SVGEGT. CDR3 DNA sequence: TGTGCCAGCAGTTACTCGGCAACTTCCTACGAGCAGTACTTC. Its protein product is CASSYSATSYEQYF.

This clonotype was observed a few times. Written as DNA, the CDR3 is TGTGCCAGCAGATCCCCTCCCTACGAGCAGTACTTC. It codes for CASRSPPYEQYF. The rearrangement links TRBV12-3 or TRBV12-4 to TRBJ2-7; D unclear. V dropped 6 bases and J dropped 2 bases, with 8 bases sitting between them. This CDR3 region has 12 residues.

The J gene is TRBJ2-1, the V gene TRBV5-1; 8 bases are a match to TRBD2. CDR3 length equals 15 residues. J lost 7 bases, V lost 0 bases, and 6 bases had no gene match. Looked up from germline, CDR1 is SGHRS and CDR2 is YFSETQ. This chain's CDR3 is CASSLELAGGNEQFF. The CDR3 DNA is TGCGCCAGCAGCTTGGAGCTAGCGGGTGGGAATGAGCAGTTCTTC. Full variable domain (rest looked up from reference TRBV5-1 and TRBJ2-1): KAGVTQTPRYLIKTRGQQVTLSCSPISGHRSVSWYQQTPGQGLQFLFEYFSETQRNKGNFPGRFSGRQFSNSRSEMNVSTLELGDSALYLCASSLELAGGNEQFFGPGTRLTVL.

The rearrangement uses TRBV7-9 and TRBJ1-1; weak D call: TRBD1 (5 bases). CDR1 and CDR2 from the germline V gene are SEHNR and FQNEAQ (reference sequence). There are 14 residues in the CDR3. V was pared by 6 bases and J by 1 base, with 12 bases between. The CDR3 DNA reads as TGTGCCAGCAGTGTGGGGACGGCGAACACTGAAGCTTTCTTT. Residues: CASSVGTANTEAFF.

CDR3 region: CASSPGLARHNEQFF. As DNA, the CDR3 is TGTGCCAGCTCACCGGGACTAGCGCGTCACAATGAGCAGTTCTTC. The J gene is TRBJ2-1, the V gene TRBV18; 10 bases map to TRBD2. This CDR3 is built from 15 residues. Losses at the gene ends were 3 bases for V and 5 bases for J; bases not matched to a gene: 4. Germline-derived CDR1 and CDR2 are KGHSH and LQKENI.

The sample holds many counts of this clonotype. The rearrangement joins TRBV5-1 to TRBJ1-6; D is uncertain. Between the trimmed V and J ends, which lost 5 bases and 7 bases, there was a span of 13 bases. The V gene's germline CDR1 is SGHRS and CDR2 YFSETQ. CDR3 length equals 14 residues. CDR3 DNA sequence: TGCGCCAGCAGTCCTGGACGGACGAATTCACCCCTCCACTTT. Its protein is CASSPGRTNSPLHF. Based on the CDR3 plus reference TRBV5-1 and TRBJ1-6, the full variable domain is KAGVTQTPRYLIKTRGQQVTLSCSPISGHRSVSWYQQTPGQGLQFLFEYFSETQRNKGNFPGRFSGRQFSNSRSEMNVSTLELGDSALYLCASSPGRTNSPLHFGNGTRLTVT.

The chain combines TRBV20-1 with TRBJ1-5, with TRBD1 matching 9 bases. Looked up from germline, CDR1 is DFQATT and CDR2 is SNEGSKA (reference sequence). The junction had 5 bases not matched to a gene; V was cut back by 0 bases and J by 2 bases. The CDR3 loop spans 16 amino acids. The CDR3 DNA reads TGCAGTGCTAGAGAACGGGACAGGGTAGGCAATCAGCCCCAGCATTTT. Translating it yields CSARERDRVGNQPQHF.

In this sample, this clonotype turned up a few times. The chain uses TRBV5-1 and TRBJ2-3; perhaps TRBD1 as D (8 bases). CDR1 is SGHRS and CDR2 is YFSETQ in the germline V gene. The CDR3 is made up of 15 amino acids. V was trimmed by 0 bases and J by 3 bases, leaving 11 bases between them. In nucleotides, the CDR3 is TGCGCCAGCAGCTTGGACAGGGGGGGAACAGATACGCAGTATTTT. This gives the protein CASSLDRGGTDTQYF.

The chain joins TRBV20-1 to TRBJ2-7; 9 nucleotides agree with TRBD1. This CDR3 region has 15 residues. Germline loops: CDR1 DFQATT, CDR2 SNEGSKA (reference sequence). The CDR3 loop is CSAIKQGAVSYEQYF. DNA for the CDR3: TGCAGCGCGATTAAACAGGGGGCCGTCTCCTACGAGCAGTACTTC.

V and J are TRBV5-1 and TRBJ1-1; D is perhaps TRBD1 (6 bases). The V gene's germline CDR1 is SGHRS and CDR2 YFSETQ. The CDR3 is 14 residues long. Trimming removed 0 bases from V and 6 bases from J, with 12 bases in between. The CDR3 nucleotides are TGCGCCAGCAGCTTGGACAGGGTTGTTGCTGAAGCTTTCTTT. This translates into CASSLDRVVAEAFF.